Only a few counts were recorded for the clone carrying this TCR beta chain. It was with unique molecular identifiers that the TCRbeta library was prepared. TCRdb fed the PCR reads into MiXCR, producing one record per CDR3 protein. The sample contains about 270,000 distinct CDR3 sequences, more than 8% of which appear only once. The record originates from a study of T-cell reconstitution after alpha-beta-depleted transplantation in children. J lost 13 bases, V lost 7 bases, and 12 bases had no gene match. In germline, CDR1 is MNHEY, CDR2 SVGAGI. The CDR3 runs 12 residues. The sequences come from PBMCs from the stem cell graft donor, collected from the stem cell graft. The chain joins TRBV6-5 to TRBJ2-7, with 8 bases lining up with TRBD2. The TCR comes from a human donor who donated a stem cell graft to a child with SCID. In DNA, the CDR3 is TGTGCCAGCACCTCACCCTTTAGCGGGGTCTACTTC. Its protein is CASTSPFSGVYF.